The source of this TCR beta chain is a study of T cell responses to AZD1222 COVID-19 vaccine. This CDR3 spans 15 amino acids. V lost 5 bases, J lost 1 base, and 14 bases lay in between. The V gene's germline CDR1 is SGHDN and CDR2 FVKESK. Whole-study findings and limits: Repertoire sampling occurred only after the peak T cell response. Nearly half of the spike-specific TCRs reportedly recognize variant regions that carry no mutations.

In regard to this clone: Its antigen remains unknown.

Profiled with immunoSEQ multiplex PCR; TCRdb holds only in-frame clones, not every one. The sample includes about 220,000 clones, about 93% of them seen just once. The chain has TRBV14 and TRBJ1-1, with no clear D. The input for sequencing was peripheral blood, taken on day 0 of MenACWY control vaccination. The source of this sequence is an adult in good health. CDR3 protein: CASSTLQRSNTEAFF. The CDR3 DNA follows: TGTGCCAGCAGCACCCTCCAGCGCTCGAACACTGAAGCTTTCTTT. The variable domain in full, completed from reference TRBV14 and TRBJ1-1, reads EAGVTQFPSHSVIEKGQTVTLRCDPISGHDNLYWYRRVMGKEIKFLLHFVKESKQDESGMPNNRFLAERTGGTYSTLKVQPAELEDSGVYFCASSTLQRSNTEAFFGQGTRLTVV.